This T cell receptor beta chain was sequenced for a study of cytomegalovirus exposure and HLA in healthy donors. Study-wide results and limits: Researchers counted roughly 160 TCR beta chains as cytomegalovirus-associated. Subsequent analysis showed first-cohort TCR clusters tending to co-occur in 120 validation repertoires. With high specificity and sensitivity, the classifier reportedly diagnosed cytomegalovirus status.

These donors were members of the roughly 120-subject validation cohort, a group separate from the roughly 670-subject first cohort. As to this clone: Its antigen remains unidentified.

Measured with immunoSEQ multiplex PCR; TCRdb has only the in-frame clones, and not every one. The sample holds about 160,000 clones, around 96% seen once. The sample was PBMCs. The source is a woman aged 18-29 years in good health and CMV-seronegative.

The CDR3 is CASSFSFGTSPMSFFF. CDR3 DNA: TGCGCCAGCAGCTTCTCTTTTGGGACTAGTCCAATGAGCTTTTTCTTC. The chain carries TRBV5-1 and TRBJ2-1; TRBD2 matches at 8 bases. Germline CDR1 is SGHRS and CDR2 is YFSETQ. With 2 bases clipped from V and 16 bases from J, the junction kept 20 bases outside the gene matches. The CDR3 contains 16 residues.